Described below is a single T cell receptor beta chain sequence and its context. The sort gate was single viable CD3+CD4+CD8-CD45RO+ cells for memory CD4+ T cells. This sample stems from a study of memory CD4+ T cells and cytomegalovirus serostatus. Measured with immunoSEQ multiplex PCR; TCRdb has only the in-frame clones, and not every one. The table has over 65,000 clones, 60% to 85% seen once. Trimming cost V 0 bases and J 6 bases; bases outside gene matches: 6. CDR3 length: 16 amino acids. Germline V gives CDR1 SGHTA, CDR2 FQGNSA. This chain links TRBV7-2 with TRBJ2-3; TRBD2 matches at 10 bases. The sequence derives from an adult in good health and CMV-seropositive. The sample consisted of memory CD4+ T cells from blood. The DNA of the CDR3 is TGTGCCAGCAGCTTAGCTCCTAGCGGGGGCTGGGATACGCAGTATTTT. It is translated as CASSLAPSGGWDTQYF.